These 18 T cell receptor beta chains were sequenced from one sample in a study of blood T cell repertoires in COVID-19. Only in-frame clones appear in the TCRdb table, and some are missing; sequencing was by immunoSEQ multiplex PCR. The sample records about 13,000 clones, roughly 90% being singletons. The sample taken for sequencing was peripheral blood. These receptors all stem from a human donor in a cohort sampled during active COVID-19.

This clone came up once. The chain recombines TRBV5-4 with TRBJ2-5, with TRBD2 identical over 8 bases. The CDR3 covers 17 residues. With 4 bases clipped from V and 1 base from J, the junction kept 12 bases outside the gene matches. CDR1 is SGHNT and CDR2 is YYREEE in the germline V gene (reference sequence). The CDR3 region has the DNA TGTGCCAGCAGCCCCGGAGGGCGGGGGGCCCCCCAAGAGACCCAGTACTTC. Translated: CASSPGGRGAPQETQYF.

The chain is built from TRBV19 and TRBJ2-7; TRBD2 agrees at 7 bases. There are 16 residues in the CDR3. V shed 0 bases, J shed 3 bases, and the junction held 8 bases outside the gene matches. CDR1 and CDR2 from the germline V gene are LNHDA and SQIVND (reference sequence). The CDR3 DNA is TGTGCCAGTAGTATAGAGGGGGGGACCCTCAGCTACGAGCAGTACTTC. Protein product: CASSIEGGTLSYEQYF.

The gene calls are TRBV6-5 and TRBJ1-5; D may be TRBD1 (6 bases). This CDR3 has 15 amino acids. The ends were cut back, 4 bases at V and 4 bases at J, with 14 bases in the middle. The germline gives CDR1 MNHEY, CDR2 SVGAGI. The CDR3 spells CASSSSGGANQPQHF. CDR3 sequence (DNA): TGTGCCAGCAGTTCCAGTGGGGGCGCGAATCAGCCCCAGCATTTT.

This sequence joins TRBV25-1 and TRBJ1-1; 9 nucleotides align to TRBD1. Germline-derived CDR1 and CDR2 are MGHDK and SYGVNS. This CDR3 comprises 16 residues. The V and J ends lost 4 bases and 4 bases, in that order; junction bases with no gene match: 10. CDR3 sequence reads: CASSALGQGWGTEAFF. The CDR3 bases are TGTGCCAGCAGTGCTCTGGGACAGGGTTGGGGCACTGAAGCTTTCTTT.

As for this clone: The germline gene is not matched at one end of the junction; a read error may be the cause. V gene TRBV7-7 combines with J gene TRBJ2-5; 7 positions match TRBD2. Germline V gene data show CDR1 as SSHAT and CDR2 as FNYEAQ (reference sequence). This CDR3 spans 15 amino acids. CDR3 sequence (DNA): TGTGCTAGCAGCTTAACCAGCGGGGTACTCGAGACCCAGTACTTC. Its protein is CASSLTSGVLETQYF.

The rearrangement uses TRBV27 and TRBJ2-7, with TRBD1 as a possible D gene (6 bases). The germline V and J ends were trimmed by 8 bases and 1 base, with 9 bases remaining between them. CDR3 length: 12 residues. The V gene's germline CDR1 is MNHEY and CDR2 SMNVEV (reference sequence). As DNA, the CDR3 is TGTGCCAGCCGGGACATGTCCTACGAGCAGTACTTC. It translates to CASRDMSYEQYF.

The chain employs TRBV12-3 or TRBV12-4 and TRBJ1-5; D gene unclear. Trimming left V 7 bases short and J 4 bases short, with 8 bases between. This CDR3 contains 12 residues. CDR3 coding DNA: TGTGCCAGCACCGGGTGGAATCAGCCCCAGCATTTT. Translation gives CASTGWNQPQHF.

This rearrangement joins TRBV11-2 to TRBJ2-3; no reliable D call. V dropped 7 bases and J dropped 4 bases, with 15 bases sitting between them. CDR3 length equals 14 residues. Germline lookup yields CDR1 SGHAT and CDR2 FQNNGV. Here the CDR3 reads CASNPEPFPDTQYF. DNA of the CDR3: TGTGCCAGCAACCCCGAGCCGTTTCCAGATACGCAGTATTTT.

The CDR3 spells CASSQPLAGVSYEQYF. The CDR3 DNA reads TGCGCCAGCAGCCAGCCCCTAGCGGGCGTCTCCTACGAGCAGTACTTC. V gene TRBV4-1 combines with J gene TRBJ2-7; TRBD2 agrees at 8 bases. CDR3 length equals 16 residues. The V segment lost 3 bases and the J segment 0 bases; nucleotides outside the gene matches: 7. The V gene's germline CDR1 is MGHRA and CDR2 YSYEKL.

This chain links TRBV14 with TRBJ2-3; 10 bases map to TRBD2. Trimming cost V 6 bases and J 5 bases; bases outside gene matches: 14. CDR3 length: 17 amino acids. The germline gives CDR1 SGHDN, CDR2 FVKESK. The DNA of the CDR3 is TGTGCCAGCAGGCAAACTCGGCAGCGGGGGGGCGGAGATACGCAGTATTTT. Translated: CASRQTRQRGGGDTQYF.

The rearrangement links TRBV10-3 to TRBJ2-7, with a weak D call TRBD2 (6 bases). The CDR3 spans 15 residues. Germline CDR1 and CDR2: ENHRY and SYGVKD. V was trimmed by 4 bases and J by 0 bases, leaving 13 bases between them. CDR3 residues: CAISGGVPISYEQYF. The CDR3 DNA reads as TGTGCCATCAGTGGGGGGGTCCCTATCTCCTACGAGCAGTACTTC.

V and J are TRBV5-1 and TRBJ2-5; TRBD1 matches at 9 bases. The germline V gene has CDR1 SGHRS and CDR2 YFSETQ. J lost 3 bases, V lost 0 bases, and 3 bases had no gene match. This CDR3 has 15 amino acids. CDR3 residues: CASSLGDREEETQYF. As DNA, the CDR3 is TGCGCCAGCAGCTTGGGGGACAGGGAGGAAGAGACCCAGTACTTC.

V is TRBV9 and J is TRBJ1-3; TRBD1 matches 7 bases. Germline CDR1 reads SGDLS; CDR2 reads YYNGEE. CDR3 length: 17 residues. V shed 3 bases and J 0 bases; nucleotides not matched to a gene: 9. The CDR3 protein is CASSGPSTGISGNTIYF. For the CDR3, the DNA is TGTGCCAGCAGCGGCCCCTCGACAGGGATCTCTGGAAACACCATATATTTT.

The J gene is TRBJ2-2, the V gene TRBV4-3; D not resolved. There are 18 residues in the CDR3. V shed 0 bases and J shed 2 bases, with 16 bases lying between them. Per germline, CDR1 LGHNA and CDR2 YSLEER. DNA of the CDR3: TGCGCCAGCAGCCAAGATAGGTGGTTGGTGGGCAACACCGGGGAGCTGTTTTTT. It encodes CASSQDRWLVGNTGELFF.

CDR3 amino acids: CASSPSRLANHEQYF. CDR3 coding DNA: TGTGCCAGCAGCCCCTCCCGACTAGCGAACCACGAGCAGTACTTC. J is TRBJ2-7 and V is TRBV7-8; 8 nucleotides match TRBD2. This CDR3 has 15 residues. Trimming took 5 bases from V and 5 from J; bases not matched to a gene: 11. Germline V CDR1 and CDR2: SGHVS, FQNEAQ.

The chain couples TRBV28 to TRBJ2-2; 8 bases fit TRBD1. Germline CDR1 reads MDHEN; CDR2 reads SYDVKM. V was pared by 2 bases and J by 3 bases, with 11 bases of the junction left unmatched. This CDR3 has 18 residues. The CDR3 protein is CASSLGGAGTGYTGELFF. DNA of the CDR3: TGTGCCAGCAGTTTAGGGGGCGCGGGGACAGGTTACACCGGGGAGCTGTTTTTT.

The J gene is TRBJ1-2, the V gene TRBV7-9, with D possibly matching TRBD1 (6 bases). Trimming cost V 5 bases and J 11 bases, with 21 bases left between them. The CDR3 is 14 residues long. Germline CDR1 and CDR2: SEHNR and FQNEAQ (reference sequence). DNA for the CDR3: TGTGCCAGCAGCCCCTCTACCCCGGGGGGCGGATACACCTTC. Translated, it gives CASSPSTPGGGYTF. The variable domain in full, completed from reference TRBV7-9 and TRBJ1-2, reads DTGVSQNPRHKITKRGQNVTFRCDPISEHNRLYWYRQTLGQGPEFLTYFQNEAQLEKSRLLSDRFSAERPKGSFSTLEIQRTEQGDSAMYLCASSPSTPGGGYTFGSGTRLTVV.

The chain carries TRBV11-3 and TRBJ2-3; maybe TRBD2 (5 bases). The germline V and J ends were trimmed by 5 bases and 3 bases, with 12 bases remaining between them. CDR3 length: 14 residues. Germline CDR1 and CDR2: SGHNT and YENEEA. In DNA, the CDR3 is TGTGCCAGCAGCCTAAGGACGGGAACAGATACGCAGTATTTT. Protein: CASSLRTGTDTQYF.